This T cell receptor beta chain emerged from a study of shared clonotypes between healthy human individuals. Study-level points and caveats: Naive CD4 clonotypes were shared across a few donors at around 5.4%.

V dropped 4 bases and J dropped 1 base, with 9 bases sitting between them. CDR3 length: 14 residues. The germline CDR1 and CDR2 sequences are MGHRA and YSYEKL. The assay was immunoSEQ multiplex PCR, and TCRdb's table has in-frame clones only and misses some. The data contain about 2.1 million clones, approximately 94% of them seen just once; the ten biggest clones take up around 1.7%. In the case of this clone: Its target is not known.

In the naive CD8 group, cells lacked CD45RO and were positively selected for CCR7, so terminally differentiated effector memory CD45RA+ cells were left out. The donor cohort consisted entirely of Caucasian adults residing in Nashville, Tennessee. Sequencing input: naive CD8+ T cells from PBMCs. This clonotype was obtained from a man younger than 35 in good health. Some clones in this sample may be carry-over from other donors' samples. The chain joins TRBV4-1 to TRBJ2-3; D is tentatively TRBD1 or TRBD2 (5 bases each). In DNA, the CDR3 is TGCGCCAGCAGCCCGGGGCCAGGCACAGATACGCAGTATTTT. Its protein is CASSPGPGTDTQYF.